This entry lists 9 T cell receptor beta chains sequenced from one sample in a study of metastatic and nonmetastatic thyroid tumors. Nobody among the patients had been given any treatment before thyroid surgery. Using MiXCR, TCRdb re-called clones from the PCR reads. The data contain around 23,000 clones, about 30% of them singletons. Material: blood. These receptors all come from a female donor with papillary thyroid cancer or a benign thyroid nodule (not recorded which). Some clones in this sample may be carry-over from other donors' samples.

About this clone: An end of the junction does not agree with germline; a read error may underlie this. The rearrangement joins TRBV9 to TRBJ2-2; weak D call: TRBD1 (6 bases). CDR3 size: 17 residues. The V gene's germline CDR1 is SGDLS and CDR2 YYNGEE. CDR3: CASSVAGTWLNTGELIF. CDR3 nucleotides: TGTGCCAGCAGCGTTGCCGGGACATGGTTAAACACCGGGGAGCTGATTTTT.

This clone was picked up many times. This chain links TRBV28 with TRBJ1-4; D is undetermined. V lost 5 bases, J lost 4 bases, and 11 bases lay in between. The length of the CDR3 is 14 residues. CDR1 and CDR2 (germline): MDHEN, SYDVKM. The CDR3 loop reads CASSISDGNEKLFF. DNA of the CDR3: TGTGCCAGCAGTATTTCGGACGGTAATGAAAAACTGTTTTTT.

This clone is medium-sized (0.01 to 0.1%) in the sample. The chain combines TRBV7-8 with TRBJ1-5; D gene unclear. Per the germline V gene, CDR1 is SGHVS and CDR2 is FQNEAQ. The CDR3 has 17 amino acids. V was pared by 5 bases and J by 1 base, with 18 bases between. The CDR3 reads CASSPRVEGLSNQPQHF. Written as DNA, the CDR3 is TGTGCCAGCAGCCCCCGGGTTGAGGGATTAAGCAATCAGCCCCAGCATTTT.

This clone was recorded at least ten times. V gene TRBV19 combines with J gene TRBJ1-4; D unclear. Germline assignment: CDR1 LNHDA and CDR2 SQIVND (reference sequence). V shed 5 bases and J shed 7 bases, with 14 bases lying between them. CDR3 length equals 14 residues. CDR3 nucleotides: TGTGCCAGTAGTCCAACCTCGATCGGTGAAAAACTGTTTTTT. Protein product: CASSPTSIGEKLFF.

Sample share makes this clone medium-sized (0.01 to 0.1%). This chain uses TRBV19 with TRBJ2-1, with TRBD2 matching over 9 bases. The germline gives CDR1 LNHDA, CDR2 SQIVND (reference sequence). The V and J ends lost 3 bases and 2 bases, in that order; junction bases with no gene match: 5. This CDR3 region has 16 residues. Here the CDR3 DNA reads TGTGCCAGTAGTATGTTTGCTAGCGGGGCCTACAATGAGCAGTTCTTC. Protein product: CASSMFASGAYNEQFF.

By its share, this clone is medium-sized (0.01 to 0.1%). The CDR3 loop is CSARVGTYGYTF. Here the CDR3 DNA reads TGCAGTGCTAGGGTGGGTACCTATGGCTACACCTTC. The rearrangement links TRBV20-1 to TRBJ1-2; no firm D call. Trimming removed 3 bases from V and 4 bases from J, with 9 bases in between. The V gene's germline CDR1 is DFQATT and CDR2 SNEGSKA (reference sequence). There are 12 residues in the CDR3.

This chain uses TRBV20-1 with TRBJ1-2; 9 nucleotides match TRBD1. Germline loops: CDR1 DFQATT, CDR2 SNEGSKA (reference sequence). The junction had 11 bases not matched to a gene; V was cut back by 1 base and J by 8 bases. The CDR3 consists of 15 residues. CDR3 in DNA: TGCAGTGCTAGAGTTCCGGCGGGACAGGGTGGGGGCTACACCTTC. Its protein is CSARVPAGQGGGYTF.

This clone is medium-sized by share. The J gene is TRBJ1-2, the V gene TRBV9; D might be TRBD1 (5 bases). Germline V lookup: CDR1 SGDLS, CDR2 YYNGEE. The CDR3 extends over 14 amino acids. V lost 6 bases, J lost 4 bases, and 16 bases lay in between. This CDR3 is CASTPGREVYGYTF. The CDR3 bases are TGTGCCAGCACCCCGGGGCGGGAGGTCTATGGCTACACCTTC.

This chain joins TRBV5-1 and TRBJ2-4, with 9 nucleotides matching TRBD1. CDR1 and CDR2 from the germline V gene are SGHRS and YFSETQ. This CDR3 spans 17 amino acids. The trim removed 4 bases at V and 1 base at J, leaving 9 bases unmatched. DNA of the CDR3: TGCGCCAGCAGCGGAGAACAGGGGGCCTTGGCCAAAAACATTCAGTACTTC. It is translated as CASSGEQGALAKNIQYF.